This T cell receptor beta chain came from a study of TIL therapy for anti-PD-1-resistant metastatic lung cancer. Study information: A handful of tumors were EGFR-mutant and two were ALK-rearranged.

This CDR3 has 15 residues. Germline values: CDR1 SGHDN, CDR2 FVKESK. Trimming took 6 bases from V and 6 from J; bases not matched to a gene: 9. Sequencing used immunoSEQ v3. The table came from immunoSEQ multiplex PCR; TCRdb's copy has only in-frame clones and leaves some out. The sample includes 30,000 to 45,000 clones, more than 60% of them seen just once. The time point was: pre-treatment sample, taken before nivolumab and TIL therapy. The table lists this clone with a few counts. V is TRBV14 and J is TRBJ2-7; 12 bases map to TRBD2. The receptor was derived from a person between 25 and 79 years old with non-small cell lung cancer. The sample here was blood, taken at baseline. The CDR3 bases are TGTGCCAGCAGTCAGACTAGCGGGAGTTTCCGCGAGCAGTACTTC. Translation gives CASSQTSGSFREQYF.